The next 27 T cell receptor beta chains were all read from a single sample in a study of OX40 agonist ivuxolimab in advanced cancers. The library was produced with the immunoSEQ multiplex PCR assay. The table was pulled from immuneACCESS by TCRdb, which kept in-frame rearrangements only. Such tables lose some clones; where checked, under half of the loss comes from unresolved V genes, and the rest has no known cause. The sample records about 36,000 clones, 79% of which are singletons. The biggest ten clones account for approximately 12% of the sample. Here the sequenced sample was CD4+ or CD8+ T cells sorted from blood, taken in a trial of the OX40 agonist ivuxolimab. Receptor source: an adult with an advanced solid tumor such as melanoma, head and neck, liver or kidney cancer.

This chain connects TRBV14 to TRBJ1-2, with a tentative D call TRBD1 (5 bases). The germline V and J ends were trimmed by 4 bases and 4 bases, with 10 bases remaining between them. CDR1 is SGHDN, CDR2 FVKESK, per germline. CDR3 size: 13 residues. The CDR3 sequence: CASSPLQGYGYTF. CDR3 in DNA: TGTGCCAGCAGCCCCTTGCAGGGCTATGGCTACACCTTC.

The V call is TRBV6-5, the J call TRBJ1-1; D ambiguous. Germline V gives CDR1 MNHEY, CDR2 SVGAGI. There are 14 residues in the CDR3. Trimming took off 0 bases at V and 1 base at J, with 6 bases between the two ends. The CDR3 sequence: CASSYSAGNTEAFF. The DNA of the CDR3 is TGTGCCAGCAGTTACTCGGCCGGGAACACTGAAGCTTTCTTT.

The gene calls are TRBV10-3 and TRBJ2-3; D is unresolved. The CDR3 loop spans 13 amino acids. Germline V gene sequence: CDR1 ENHRY, CDR2 SYGVKD. V lost 8 bases to trimming and J lost 8 bases, with 17 bases between them. DNA of the CDR3: TGTGCCATCCAAGGGCCCGGTACTTTTACGCAGTATTTT. Protein product: CAIQGPGTFTQYF.

This clone was seen only once. The J gene is TRBJ1-3, the V gene TRBV9, with D possibly TRBD1 on 5 matching bases. V dropped 4 bases and J dropped 3 bases, with 14 bases sitting between them. The germline V gene has CDR1 SGDLS and CDR2 YYNGEE. The CDR3 contains 15 residues. CDR3 sequence: CASSRKGSGGNTIYF. In DNA, the CDR3 is TGTGCCAGCAGCCGGAAGGGGTCGGGTGGAAACACCATATATTTT. Full variable domain (missing parts from reference TRBV9 and TRBJ1-3): DSGVTQTPKHLITATGQRVTLRCSPRSGDLSVYWYQQSLDQGLQFLIQYYNGEERAKGNILERFSAQQFPDLHSELNLSSLELGDSALYFCASSRKGSGGNTIYFGEGSWLTVV.

The CDR3 DNA follows: TGTGCCAGCAGTTACAGATCTAGCACAGATACGCAGTATTTT. It encodes CASSYRSSTDTQYF. The chain joins TRBV6-5 to TRBJ2-3; D not certain. Deletions cut 2 bases from V and 0 bases from J, with 6 bases between. The CDR3 sequence is 14 residues long. Looked up from germline, CDR1 is MNHEY and CDR2 is SVGAGI.

This sequence joins TRBV28 and TRBJ2-5; D ambiguous. Germline CDR1 MDHEN, CDR2 SYDVKM. Trimming took off 4 bases at V and 3 bases at J, with 12 bases between the two ends. The CDR3 runs 14 residues. CDR3 nucleotides: TGTGCCAGCAGTTCCTCAATTAGAGAAGAGACCCAGTACTTC. Amino acids: CASSSSIREETQYF.

V is TRBV11-3 and J is TRBJ2-1, with 7 nucleotides matching TRBD1. The CDR3 spans 14 residues. Per the germline V gene, CDR1 is SGHNT and CDR2 is YENEEA. Germline trimming cut 2 bases from V and 8 bases from J; bases unmatched to any gene: 6. CDR3 sequence reads: CASSLNRGRDEQFF. The CDR3 DNA is TGTGCCAGCAGCTTAAACAGGGGAAGGGATGAGCAGTTCTTC. The variable domain in full, with the rest retrieved from reference TRBV11-3 and TRBJ2-1, is EAGVVQSPRYKIIEKKQPVAFWCNPISGHNTLYWYLQNLGQGPELLIRYENEEAVDDSQLPKDRFSAERLKGVDSTLKIQPAELGDSAVYLCASSLNRGRDEQFFGPGTRLTVL.

This clone was detected only a few times. The CDR3 DNA is TGTGCCACCAGCAGAGCTACCCCACAAGAGACCCAGTACTTC. Its protein is CATSRATPQETQYF. V and J are TRBV15 and TRBJ2-5; D call uncertain. The CDR3 is 14 amino acids. The V end lost 1 base, the J end lost 2 bases, and 8 bases lay between the germline ends. Germline CDR1 reads LNHNV; CDR2 reads YYDKDF (reference sequence).

This clone occurred once. V gene TRBV28 combines with J gene TRBJ2-5, with 8 bases aligning to TRBD1. V gave up 6 bases and J gave up 0 bases; unmatched junction bases: 9. The CDR3 extends over 16 amino acids. CDR1 MDHEN and CDR2 SYDVKM come from the germline V gene. CDR3 amino acids: CASSPGQGPDQETQYF. The CDR3 DNA follows: TGTGCCAGCAGCCCCGGACAGGGCCCTGACCAAGAGACCCAGTACTTC.

The chain links TRBV5-8 to TRBJ2-7; a possible D gene is TRBD2 (7 bases). The germline gives CDR1 SGHTS, CDR2 YDEGEE. V lost 1 base and J lost 2, with 10 bases in between. This CDR3 spans 14 amino acids. CDR3 in DNA: TGTGCCAGCAGCTTGAGGGGGGGAACCTACGAGCAGTACTTC. The encoded protein is CASSLRGGTYEQYF.

This clone showed up just once. The rearrangement uses TRBV19 and TRBJ2-2, with D unclear. The V gene lost 5 bases and the J gene lost 1 base, with 5 bases spanning the gap. Germline V lookup: CDR1 LNHDA, CDR2 SQIVND (reference sequence). The length of the CDR3 is 13 residues. CDR3 bases: TGTGCCAGTAGTGGGGTGAACACCGGGGAGCTGTTTTTT. Protein sequence: CASSGVNTGELFF. The complete variable domain, with remaining parts taken from reference TRBV19 and TRBJ2-2, reads DGGITQSPKYLFRKEGQNVTLSCEQNLNHDAMYWYRQDPGQGLRLIYYSQIVNDFQKGDIAEGYSVSREKKESFPLTVTSAQKNPTAFYLCASSGVNTGELFFGEGSRLTVL.

The chain uses TRBV2 and TRBJ2-3, with TRBD2 as a possible D gene (6 bases). Trimming stripped 8 bases from V and 1 base from J, with 10 bases between. The V gene's germline CDR1 is SNHLY and CDR2 FYNNEI. The CDR3 sequence is 13 residues long. The CDR3 spells CASSLARTDTQYF. CDR3 in DNA: TGTGCCAGCTCCCTAGCGCGCACAGATACGCAGTATTTT. Drawing the rest from reference TRBV2 and TRBJ2-3, the complete variable domain is EPEVTQTPSHQVTQMGQEVILRCVPISNHLYFYWYRQILGQKVEFLVSFYNNEISEKSEIFDDQFSVERPDGSNFTLKIRSTKLEDSAMYFCASSLARTDTQYFGPGTRLTVL.

The J gene is TRBJ2-1, the V gene TRBV4-2; D gene unclear. Per the germline V gene, CDR1 is LGHNA and CDR2 is YNFKEQ. This CDR3 comprises 13 residues. The V end was cut by 3 bases, the J end by 8 bases, with 11 bases between. CDR3 region: CASSHIGGDEQFF. As DNA, the CDR3 is TGTGCCAGCAGCCATATTGGCGGCGATGAGCAGTTCTTC.

This chain uses TRBV6-6 with TRBJ1-2, with unresolved D. Germline V gives CDR1 MNHNY, CDR2 SVGAGI (reference sequence). CDR3 length: 13 residues. V was trimmed by 5 bases and J by 1 base, leaving 8 bases between them. The CDR3 loop is CASSQAYNYGYTF. The DNA of the CDR3 is TGTGCCAGCAGTCAAGCCTATAACTATGGCTACACCTTC.

The V gene is TRBV27, the J gene TRBJ1-5; D gene unclear. Germline lookup yields CDR1 MNHEY and CDR2 SMNVEV (reference sequence). The V and J ends lost 5 bases and 7 bases respectively, with 9 bases between them. The CDR3 is 12 residues long. DNA for the CDR3: TGTGCCAGCAGTCCAACCGGACAGCCCCAGCATTTT. Its protein product is CASSPTGQPQHF.

The V call is TRBV5-6, the J call TRBJ1-1; a weak D match, TRBD1 (6 bases). Germline V CDR1 and CDR2: SGHDT, YYEEEE. CDR3 length: 14 residues. The ends were cut back, 1 base at V and 7 bases at J, with 14 bases in the middle. The CDR3 reads CASSLWAGVIEAFF. The DNA for the CDR3 is TGTGCCAGCAGCTTGTGGGCAGGGGTCATTGAAGCTTTCTTT.

This clone was found once. This sequence joins TRBV5-6 and TRBJ2-7; TRBD1 matches at 8 bases. Germline loops: CDR1 SGHDT, CDR2 YYEEEE. This CDR3 region has 17 residues. V lost 2 bases to trimming and J lost 5 bases; unmatched junction nucleotides: 15. The CDR3, as DNA: TGTGCCAGCAGCTTCTCGATACGACAGGGGACAGGCAACGAGCAGTACTTC. This gives the protein CASSFSIRQGTGNEQYF. Full variable domain (outside the CDR3, taken from reference TRBV5-6 and TRBJ2-7): DAGVTQSPTHLIKTRGQQVTLRCSPKSGHDTVSWYQQALGQGPQFIFQYYEEEERQRGNFPDRFSGHQFPNYSSELNVNALLLGDSALYLCASSFSIRQGTGNEQYFGPGTRLTVT.

This sequence joins TRBV5-5 and TRBJ2-2; possibly TRBD1 for D (5 bases). The CDR3 runs 14 residues. Between the trimmed V and J ends, which lost 0 bases and 6 bases, there was a span of 9 bases. Looked up from germline, CDR1 is SGHKS and CDR2 is YYEKEE (reference sequence). The CDR3 nucleotides read TGTGCCAGCAGCTTGGTAGGGGCGGCCGGGGAGCTGTTTTTT. Amino acid sequence: CASSLVGAAGELFF.

The chain has TRBV2 and TRBJ2-5; the D is unclear. The V and J ends lost 4 bases and 5 bases respectively, with 11 bases between them. Germline-derived CDR1 and CDR2 are SNHLY and FYNNEI. The length of the CDR3 is 13 residues. DNA for the CDR3: TGTGCCAGCAGTGTGTTAGATCGTGAGACCCAGTACTTC. Its protein is CASSVLDRETQYF.

V gene TRBV7-8 combines with J gene TRBJ1-1; D is ambiguous. Germline V gene data show CDR1 as SGHVS and CDR2 as FQNEAQ. The V gene lost 1 base and the J gene lost 2 bases, with 14 bases spanning the gap. The CDR3 has 16 amino acids. The CDR3 here is CASSLEGGTANTEAFF. The CDR3 bases are TGTGCCAGCAGCTTAGAGGGCGGCACAGCCAACACTGAAGCTTTCTTT.

The genes are TRBV29-1 and TRBJ1-2; D gene uncertain. The germline V and J ends were trimmed by 2 bases and 0 bases, with 1 base remaining between them. CDR1 SQVTM and CDR2 ANQGSEA come from the germline V gene. CDR3 length: 11 amino acids. This chain's CDR3 is CSVESNYGYTF. Written as DNA, the CDR3 is TGCAGCGTTGAATCTAACTATGGCTACACCTTC. Supplemented by reference TRBV29-1 and TRBJ1-2, the full variable domain reads SAVISQKPSRDICQRGTSLTIQCQVDSQVTMMFWYRQQPGQSLTLIATANQGSEATYESGFVIDKFPISRPNLTFSTLTVSNMSPEDSSIYLCSVESNYGYTFGSGTRLTVV.

The chain combines TRBV28 with TRBJ2-3; D may match TRBD1 or TRBD2 (6 bases each). Germline V gives CDR1 MDHEN, CDR2 SYDVKM. The CDR3 totals 15 residues. The V and J ends lost 4 bases and 0 bases respectively, with 11 bases between them. The CDR3 reads CASSYLGGSTDTQYF. CDR3 sequence (DNA): TGTGCCAGCAGTTATTTAGGGGGGAGCACAGATACGCAGTATTTT. The variable domain in full, completed from reference TRBV28 and TRBJ2-3, reads DVKVTQSSRYLVKRTGEKVFLECVQDMDHENMFWYRQDPGLGLRLIYFSYDVKMKEKGDIPEGYSVSREKKERFSLILESASTNQTSMYLCASSYLGGSTDTQYFGPGTRLTVL.

The chain links TRBV4-2 to TRBJ2-5; 8 nucleotides align to TRBD2. The CDR3 has 16 amino acids. V dropped 0 bases and J dropped 2; count of bases not matched to a gene: 5. Germline values: CDR1 LGHNA, CDR2 YNFKEQ. The CDR3 sequence: CASSQETSGVQETQYF. The CDR3 DNA sequence: TGTGCCAGCAGCCAAGAAACTAGCGGAGTACAAGAGACCCAGTACTTC.

This chain connects TRBV5-1 to TRBJ2-3, with no clear D. Germline assignment: CDR1 SGHRS and CDR2 YFSETQ. The CDR3 runs 12 residues. Trimming removed 5 bases at V and 1 base at J, with 5 bases between. CDR3 sequence: CASRPGTDTQYF. The CDR3 region has the DNA TGCGCCAGCAGGCCTGGCACAGATACGCAGTATTTT.

The chain is built from TRBV11-2 and TRBJ1-3, with D possibly matching TRBD1 (5 bases). Between the trimmed V and J ends, which lost 4 bases and 9 bases, there was a span of 10 bases. Germline V gene sequence: CDR1 SGHAT, CDR2 FQNNGV. This CDR3 is built from 12 residues. The CDR3 DNA is TGTGCCAGCAGCTCATCGGGACGCACCATATATTTT. Its translation is CASSSSGRTIYF.

V is TRBV4-1 and J is TRBJ2-1; 8 nucleotides line up with TRBD2. V shed 4 bases and J 8 bases; nucleotides not matched to a gene: 10. CDR3 size: 15 residues. Germline CDR1 MGHRA, CDR2 YSYEKL. CDR3: CASSRGLAEVDEQFF. In nucleotides, the CDR3 is TGCGCCAGCAGCCGCGGACTAGCAGAGGTCGATGAGCAGTTCTTC.

V gene TRBV7-9 combines with J gene TRBJ1-1; 9 bases line up with TRBD1. V shed 4 bases, J shed 5 bases, and the junction held 5 bases outside the gene matches. CDR1 is SEHNR and CDR2 is FQNEAQ in the germline V gene (reference sequence). This CDR3 has 14 residues. The CDR3 is CASSSTGGKTEAFF. Written as DNA, the CDR3 is TGTGCCAGCAGCTCAACAGGGGGCAAGACTGAAGCTTTCTTT. Full variable domain (remainder filled in from reference TRBV7-9 and TRBJ1-1): DTGVSQNPRHKITKRGQNVTFRCDPISEHNRLYWYRQTLGQGPEFLTYFQNEAQLEKSRLLSDRFSAERPKGSFSTLEIQRTEQGDSAMYLCASSSTGGKTEAFFGQGTRLTVV.